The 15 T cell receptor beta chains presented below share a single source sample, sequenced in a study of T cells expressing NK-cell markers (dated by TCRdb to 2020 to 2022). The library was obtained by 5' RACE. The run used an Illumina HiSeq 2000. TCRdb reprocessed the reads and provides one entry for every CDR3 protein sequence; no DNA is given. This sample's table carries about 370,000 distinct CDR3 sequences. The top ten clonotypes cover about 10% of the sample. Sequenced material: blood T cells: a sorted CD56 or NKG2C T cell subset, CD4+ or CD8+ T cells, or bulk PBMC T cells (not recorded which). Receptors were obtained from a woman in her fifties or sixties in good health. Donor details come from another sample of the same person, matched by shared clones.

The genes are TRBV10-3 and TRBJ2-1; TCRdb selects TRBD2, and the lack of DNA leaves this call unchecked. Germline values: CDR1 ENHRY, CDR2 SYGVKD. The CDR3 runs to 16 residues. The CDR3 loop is CAINPLDTSGIDEQFF.

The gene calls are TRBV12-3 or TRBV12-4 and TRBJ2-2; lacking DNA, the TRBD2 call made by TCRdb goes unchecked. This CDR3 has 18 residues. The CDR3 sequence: CASVSALRLAGNTGELFF.

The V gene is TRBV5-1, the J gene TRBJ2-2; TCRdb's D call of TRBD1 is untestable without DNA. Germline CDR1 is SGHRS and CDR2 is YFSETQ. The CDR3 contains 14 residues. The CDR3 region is CASSLEPGQVELFF.

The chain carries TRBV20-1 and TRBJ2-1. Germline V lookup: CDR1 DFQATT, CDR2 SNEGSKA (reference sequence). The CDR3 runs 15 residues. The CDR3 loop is CSARETGGPYNEQFF.

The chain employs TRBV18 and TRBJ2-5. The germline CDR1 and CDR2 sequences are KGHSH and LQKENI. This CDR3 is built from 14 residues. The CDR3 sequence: CASSPRRNIETQYF.

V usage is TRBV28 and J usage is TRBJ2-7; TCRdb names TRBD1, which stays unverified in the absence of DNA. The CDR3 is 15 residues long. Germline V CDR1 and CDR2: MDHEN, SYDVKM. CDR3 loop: CASSPGFSRSYEQYF.

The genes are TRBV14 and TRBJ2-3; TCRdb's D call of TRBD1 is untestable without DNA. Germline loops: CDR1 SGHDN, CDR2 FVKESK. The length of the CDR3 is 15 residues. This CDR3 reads CASSQGTGYADTQYF.

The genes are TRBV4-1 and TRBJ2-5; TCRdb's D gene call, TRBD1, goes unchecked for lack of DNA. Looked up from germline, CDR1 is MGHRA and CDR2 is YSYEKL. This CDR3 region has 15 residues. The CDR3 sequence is CASSLPPGNRETQYF.

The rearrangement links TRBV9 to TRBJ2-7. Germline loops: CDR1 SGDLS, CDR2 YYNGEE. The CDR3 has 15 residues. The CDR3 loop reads CASSVGVGAAYEQYF. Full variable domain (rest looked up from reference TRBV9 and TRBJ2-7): DSGVTQTPKHLITATGQRVTLRCSPRSGDLSVYWYQQSLDQGLQFLIQYYNGEERAKGNILERFSAQQFPDLHSELNLSSLELGDSALYFCASSVGVGAAYEQYFGPGTRLTVT.

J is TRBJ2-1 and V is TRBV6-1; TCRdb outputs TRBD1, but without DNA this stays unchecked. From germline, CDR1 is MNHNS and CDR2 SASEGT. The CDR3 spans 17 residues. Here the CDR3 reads CASSGASWRTAYNEQFF.

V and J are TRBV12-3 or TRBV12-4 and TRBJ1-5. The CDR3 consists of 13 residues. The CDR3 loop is CASSSNSGQPQHF.

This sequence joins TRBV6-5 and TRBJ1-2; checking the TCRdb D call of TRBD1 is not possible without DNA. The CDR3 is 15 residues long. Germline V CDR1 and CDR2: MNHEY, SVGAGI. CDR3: CASRRPGQGASGYTF.

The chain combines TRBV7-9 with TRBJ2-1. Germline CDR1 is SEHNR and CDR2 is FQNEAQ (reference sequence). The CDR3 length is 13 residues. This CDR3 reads CAISLGVYNEQFF.

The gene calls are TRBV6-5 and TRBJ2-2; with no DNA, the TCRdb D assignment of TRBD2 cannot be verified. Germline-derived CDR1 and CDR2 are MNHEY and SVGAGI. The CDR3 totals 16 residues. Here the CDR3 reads CASSYSRGPPGGELFF.

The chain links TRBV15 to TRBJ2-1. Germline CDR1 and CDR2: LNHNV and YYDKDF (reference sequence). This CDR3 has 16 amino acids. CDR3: CATSGTLGASYNEQFF. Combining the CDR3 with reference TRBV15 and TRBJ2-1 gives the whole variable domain DAMVIQNPRYQVTQFGKPVTLSCSQTLNHNVMYWYQQKSSQAPKLLFHYYDKDFNNEADTPDNFQSRRPNTSFCFLDIRSPGLGDTAMYLCATSGTLGASYNEQFFGPGTRLTVL.